This T cell receptor (beta chain) was documented in a study of beta chain features in type 1 diabetes. Study-wide results and caveats: Type 1 diabetes patients had moderately but significantly shorter TCRB CDR3s in all four CD4+ subsets. The naive, central memory and Treg TCRB repertoires of patients appeared to be more similar to one another than those of healthy donors.

The whole isolated RNA underwent reverse transcription, so sequencing captured expressed TCRB transcripts. Roughly 3.5 million reads per sample were averaged for naive, central memory and regulatory samples. Sequencing was performed with immunoSEQ multiplex PCR; in TCRdb, only in-frame clones are kept and a portion is missing. Here the sample spans under 900,000 clones, about a sixth being singletons. Once sorted, every population was more than 95% pure. The CDR3 has 17 amino acids. Germline V gene lookup returns CDR1 SEHNR and CDR2 FQNEAQ (reference sequence). Losses at the gene ends were 1 base for V and 1 base for J; bases not matched to a gene: 3. As for this clone: Its specificity is unknown.

The gene calls are TRBV7-9 and TRBJ2-2, with 10 bases identical to TRBD2. What was sequenced was naive CD4+ T cells from blood. This clonotype was sampled from a woman under 30 in good health. The DNA of the CDR3 is TGTGCCAGCAGCTTAGTAGGGACTAGCGTGAACACCGGGGAGCTGTTTTTT. Translating it yields CASSLVGTSVNTGELFF.